Listed here is a single T cell receptor beta chain. This clone was observed once. The clone's antigen remains unknown. Qualities for individual bases were not recorded, and no much larger clone is one base off. The library was built by means of the immunoSEQ multiplex PCR assay. The study's own analysis went as follows. A statistical classification framework was developed to diagnose cytomegalovirus status using the catalog of TCR beta chain sequences. TCRdb re-hosts the immuneACCESS table, in-frame sequences only. Its copies lack some clones; in the studies checked, an unresolved V gene accounts for under half of them, and the cause for the rest is not known. V and J calls and clone size come straight from that table; D and trimming were deduced from the DNA. Across this sample there are about 130,000 clones, with roughly 86% seen only once. The top ten clones comprise 1.2% to 1.5% of the sample.

This entry comes from a study of cytomegalovirus exposure and HLA in healthy donors (dated by TCRdb to between 2016 and 2019). Some background on the complete study: The 666 repertoires of the first cohort and the 120 validation repertoires were produced on the same platform, according to a later analysis. The study was designed to test whether signatures of past pathogen exposure could be identified by cataloging public T cell receptors. Besides the first cohort of 550 to 750 subjects, a separate validation cohort made up of around 120 different subjects was used. To predict cytomegalovirus infection status, the study brought together high-throughput TCR immunosequencing, statistical association of individual TCRs with disease status, and machine learning.

Broader findings and caveats from the paper: Most TCR sequences were seen in very few donors, while some public TCRs were found in many individuals. A later analysis had no HLA typing for the validation cohort, so co-occurrence there was scored across all 110 or so repertoires. The classifier was reported to diagnose cytomegalovirus status with high specificity and sensitivity in both the original cohort and the validation cohort. Subsequent analysis determined that TCRs grouped into clusters in the first cohort also showed a tendency toward co-occurrence across the roughly 110 validation repertoires, and approximately 93% of cluster scores exceeded 0. A few of the identified cytomegalovirus-associated TCR beta chains were confirmed in vitro to be specific for cytomegalovirus antigens. A total of 164 TCR beta chains were listed by the study as associated with cytomegalovirus. According to the authors, the approach could potentially be generalized to other disease states and immunological phenotypes.

The donors were included in the validation cohort of over a hundred subjects, a group kept apart from the roughly 680-subject first cohort. For CDR1 and CDR2, the germline V gene lists MNHNS and SASEGT. From the cysteine through the phenylalanine, the CDR3 covers 14 amino acids. The kept DNA is CDR3 alone, 42 bases in frame from the first base. Deletion took 2 bases off V and 4 bases off J, with a span of 11 bases between the germline ends. This clonotype was obtained from a young man in good health and CMV-seronegative. Here the chain combines TRBV6-1 and TRBJ1-2; perhaps TRBD1 is the D gene, with 5 bases matching. The sample was PBMCs. The CDR3 has the sequence CASSERGDFYGYTF. The sequence in DNA is TGTGCCAGCAGTGAAAGGGGTGATTTCTATGGCTACACCTTC.